This entry describes one T cell receptor beta chain. Its antigen remains undetermined. One base away there is no much larger clone; base qualities are not given. This sample was taken from a study of OX40 agonist ivuxolimab in advanced cancers. For context, the study as a whole: Ivuxolimab, which targeted the costimulatory receptor OX40 (CD134), was an agonistic, fully human IgG2 monoclonal antibody. Intravenous ivuxolimab was administered to patients every 2 weeks at six dose levels: 0.01, 0.1, 0.3, 1.5, 3 and 10 mg/kg. Among the roughly 52 dose-escalation patients, about 20 had hepatocellular carcinoma, 15 or so melanoma, 9 renal cell carcinoma and 9 head and neck cancer. The dose-escalation cohort was over 70% male with a mean age of approximately 60 years, ranging from about 20 to 80. Prior anti-PD-1, anti-PD-L1 or anti-CTLA-4 therapy was permitted, and approximately 40% of dose-escalation patients had received checkpoint inhibitors. Partial responses were achieved by three dose-escalation patients, of whom one had hepatocellular carcinoma and two had cutaneous melanoma. The point of sequencing TCRbeta in the periphery was to test whether ivuxolimab changed TCR sequence diversity and drove clonal T-cell expansion. The monotherapy dose-escalation portion (N of about 50 patients) of the phase I ivuxolimab trial is reported in the paper. The study at large found these results: At doses of 0.1 to 3.0 mg/kg, clonal expansion of both CD4+ and CD8+ blood T cells was observed from baseline to week 6. After ivuxolimab, more expanded clones were found on average in CD8+ T cells than in CD4+ T cells. The antigen specificity of the clonally expanded peripheral T cells was not determined. In partial responders in the 0.1-3.0 mg/kg groups, normalized peripheral clonal expansion was found to be among the lowest, especially among CD8+ T cells. Low levels of normalized T-cell clonal expansion were also seen in some patients who did not respond.

Patients with autoimmune disease history or receiving systemic immunosuppression were excluded from the trial. Peripheral blood for TCR sequencing was collected from all dose cohorts at baseline, on cycle 4 day 1, and on cycle 7 day 1. The samples were taken from a phase I, first-in-human, multicenter, open-label dose-escalation trial of ivuxolimab. Adults with locally advanced or metastatic melanoma, renal cell carcinoma, hepatocellular carcinoma or head and neck squamous cell carcinoma were enrolled in the trial. Before TCR sequencing, CD4+ T cells and CD8+ T cells were sorted from peripheral blood as separate populations. Genomic DNA was extracted from sorted cells for sequencing of the TCRbeta CDR3 region. TCRbeta CDR3 regions were sequenced using the immunoSEQ Assay. This is the immuneACCESS table as TCRdb keeps it, with only in-frame sequences that have V and J called. A part of the clones is gone; compared with another copy, unresolved V genes explain less than half, and the rest is unexplained. Counted in this sample were approximately 82,000 clones; 86% of them appeared once. The top ten clonotypes cover roughly 6% of the sample.

V is trimmed back by 3 bases and J by 0 bases, and the junction contains 5 bases that no gene match accounts for. The CDR3 spans 17 residues, from the cysteine through the phenylalanine. Just CDR3 DNA is preserved here, 51 bases in frame from base 1. Based on the germline V gene (reference sequence), the CDR1 and CDR2 sequences are SEHNR and FQNEAQ. Sequenced material: CD4+ or CD8+ T cells sorted from blood, taken in a trial of the OX40 agonist ivuxolimab. The receptor chain draws on TRBV7-9 and TRBJ2-3; TRBD1 matches 11 bases in the middle. The TCR originated in an adult with an advanced solid tumor such as melanoma, head and neck, liver or kidney cancer. CDR3 loop: CASSFGTGGKSTDTQYF. DNA sequence: TGTGCCAGCAGCTTTGGGACAGGGGGTAAGAGCACAGATACGCAGTATTTT.